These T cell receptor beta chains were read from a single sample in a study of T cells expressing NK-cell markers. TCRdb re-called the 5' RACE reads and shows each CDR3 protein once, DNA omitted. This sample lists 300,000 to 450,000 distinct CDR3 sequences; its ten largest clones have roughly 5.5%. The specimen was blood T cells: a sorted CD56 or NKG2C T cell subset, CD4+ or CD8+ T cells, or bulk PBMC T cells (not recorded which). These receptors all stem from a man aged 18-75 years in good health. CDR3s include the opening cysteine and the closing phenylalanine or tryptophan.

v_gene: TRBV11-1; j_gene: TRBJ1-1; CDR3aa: CASSLSNRGRAEAFF
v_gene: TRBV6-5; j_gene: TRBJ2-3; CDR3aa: CASSNTGALRTDTQYF
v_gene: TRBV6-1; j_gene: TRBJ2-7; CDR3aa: CASSERGQGAREQYF
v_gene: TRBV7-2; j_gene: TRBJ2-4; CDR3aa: CASSFVGAGLIF
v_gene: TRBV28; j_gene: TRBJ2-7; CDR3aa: CASSTAGTGLGEQYF
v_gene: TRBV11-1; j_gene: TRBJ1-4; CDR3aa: CASSLLGRGERYHEKLFF
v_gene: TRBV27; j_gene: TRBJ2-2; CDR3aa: CASSFTRGRFGELFF
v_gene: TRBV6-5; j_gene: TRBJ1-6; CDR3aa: CASSYTLPRTSYNSPLHF
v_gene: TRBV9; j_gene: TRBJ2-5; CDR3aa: CASSLTVGRGRETQYF
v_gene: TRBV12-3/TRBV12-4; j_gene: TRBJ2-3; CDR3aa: CASIQSGGRRDTQYF
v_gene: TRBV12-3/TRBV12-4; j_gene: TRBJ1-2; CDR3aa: CASRGQANYGYTF
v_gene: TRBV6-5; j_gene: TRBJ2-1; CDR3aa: CASSYSMLAGGGNEQFF
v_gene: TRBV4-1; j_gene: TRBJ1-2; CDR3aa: CASSPAAGRQAHSTNYGYTF
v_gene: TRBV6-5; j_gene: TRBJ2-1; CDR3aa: CASSYFVGSSYNEQFF
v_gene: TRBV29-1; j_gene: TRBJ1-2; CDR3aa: CSGGQTPFLGGYTF
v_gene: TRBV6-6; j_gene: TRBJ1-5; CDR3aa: CASSYLQDQPQHF
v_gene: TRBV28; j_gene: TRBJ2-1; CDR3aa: CASTLGGARRDNEQFF
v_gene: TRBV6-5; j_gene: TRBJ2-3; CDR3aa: CASSLTGDPDTQYF
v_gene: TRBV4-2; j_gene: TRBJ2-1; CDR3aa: CASSQDFETSFVDNEQFF
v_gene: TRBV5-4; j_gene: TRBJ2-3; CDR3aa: CASSLGQQTDTQYF
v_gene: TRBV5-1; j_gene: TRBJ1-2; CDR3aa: CASSSYGQVLHGYTF
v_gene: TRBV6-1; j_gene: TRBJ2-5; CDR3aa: CASHLITGRVTQYF
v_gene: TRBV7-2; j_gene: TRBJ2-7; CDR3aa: CASSSGVPPYEQYF
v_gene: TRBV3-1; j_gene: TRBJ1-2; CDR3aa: CASTPSDRLYYGYTF
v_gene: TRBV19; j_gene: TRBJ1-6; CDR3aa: CASRVSSYNSPLHF
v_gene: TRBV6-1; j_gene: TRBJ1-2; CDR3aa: CASRGVGQAYGYTF
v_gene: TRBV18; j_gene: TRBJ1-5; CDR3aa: CASRQGDGAQPQHF
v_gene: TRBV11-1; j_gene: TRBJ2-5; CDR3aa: CASSLYKIGTAIQETQYF
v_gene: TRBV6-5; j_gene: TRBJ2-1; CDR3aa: CASSYSGLAGVYNEQFF
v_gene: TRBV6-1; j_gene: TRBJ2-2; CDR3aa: CASRRGQGTTGELFF
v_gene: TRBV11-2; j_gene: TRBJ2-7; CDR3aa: CASSPGPGLAGGSYEQYF
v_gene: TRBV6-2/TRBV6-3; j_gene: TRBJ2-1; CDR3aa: CASSYSMGLGGSEQFF
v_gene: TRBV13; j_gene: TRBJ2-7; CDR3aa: CASRAGFSYEQYF